This paragraph reports one TCR beta chain. What it binds is unknown. The data belong to a study of OX40 agonist ivuxolimab in advanced cancers. Study-wide background: Patients enrolled in dose escalation were diagnosed with hepatocellular carcinoma, melanoma, renal cell or head and neck cancer. Of mixed ages from 23 to 79 and averaging 60 years, the group was over 80% male.

Germline assignment: CDR1 LNHDA and CDR2 SQIVND (reference sequence). The CDR3 consists of 18 residues. Trimming removed 6 bases from V and 6 bases from J, with 26 bases in between. Study outcomes and limitations: The investigators did not determine what antigen specificity the expanded peripheral T cells had.

Sequenced by immunoSEQ multiplex PCR; TCRdb stores in-frame clones only, minus some. The sample lists about 15,000 clones; roughly 80% were seen once. Here the sequenced sample was CD4+ or CD8+ T cells sorted from blood, taken in a trial of the OX40 agonist ivuxolimab. This TCR was recovered from an adult with an advanced solid tumor such as melanoma, head and neck, liver or kidney cancer. The chain uses TRBV19 and TRBJ1-4; tentatively, D is TRBD1 (6 bases). Here the CDR3 reads CASRTWGQTGIVDEKLFF. DNA of the CDR3: TGTGCCAGTAGGACCTGGGGGCAAACCGGTATAGTAGATGAAAAACTGTTTTTT.